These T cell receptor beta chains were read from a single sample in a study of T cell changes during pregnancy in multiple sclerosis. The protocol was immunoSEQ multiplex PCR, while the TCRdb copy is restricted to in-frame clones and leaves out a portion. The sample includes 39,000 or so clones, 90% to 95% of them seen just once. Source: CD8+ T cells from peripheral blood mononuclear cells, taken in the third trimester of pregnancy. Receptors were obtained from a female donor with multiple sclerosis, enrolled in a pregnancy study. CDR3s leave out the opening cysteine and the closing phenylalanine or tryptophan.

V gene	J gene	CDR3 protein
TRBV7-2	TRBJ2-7	ASSLVGATRRLSYEQY
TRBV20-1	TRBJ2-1	SAAYRGEQF
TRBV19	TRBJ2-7	ASSPSGRAPYEQY
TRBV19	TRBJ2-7	ASSVAGVSYEQY
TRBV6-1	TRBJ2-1	ASTPRDPYNEQF
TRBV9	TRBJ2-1	ASSVGASGRFTSYNEQF
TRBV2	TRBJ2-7	ASSEGGASSYEQY
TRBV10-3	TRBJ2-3	AISGLAGYTDTQY
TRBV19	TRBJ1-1	ASSIGTANTEAF
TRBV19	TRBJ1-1	ASSPDAGGNTEAF
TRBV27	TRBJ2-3	ASSSLLTGFSTDTQY
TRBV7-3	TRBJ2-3	ASSPEGTSTDTQY
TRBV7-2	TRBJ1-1	ASSLYRGINTEAF
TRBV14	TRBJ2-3	ASSQDLAGDTDTQY
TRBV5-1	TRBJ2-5	ASSHTSGGGETQY
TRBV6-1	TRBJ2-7	ASSAPRDRSSYEQY
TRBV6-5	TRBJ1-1	ASSYRDYTEAF
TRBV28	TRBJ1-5	ASSPNRGHQPQH
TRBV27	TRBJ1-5	ASSWTGFGTPQH
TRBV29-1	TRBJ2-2	SVEGEVETGELF
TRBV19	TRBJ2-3	ASSITDTDTQY
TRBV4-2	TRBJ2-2	ASSQDGIAGAPGELF
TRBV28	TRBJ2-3	ASSLQGFGFSTDTQY
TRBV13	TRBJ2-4	ASSLAILAKNIQY
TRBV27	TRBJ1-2	ASSFSGNYGYT
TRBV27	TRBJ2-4	ASSNNPGLAGVRTKNIQY